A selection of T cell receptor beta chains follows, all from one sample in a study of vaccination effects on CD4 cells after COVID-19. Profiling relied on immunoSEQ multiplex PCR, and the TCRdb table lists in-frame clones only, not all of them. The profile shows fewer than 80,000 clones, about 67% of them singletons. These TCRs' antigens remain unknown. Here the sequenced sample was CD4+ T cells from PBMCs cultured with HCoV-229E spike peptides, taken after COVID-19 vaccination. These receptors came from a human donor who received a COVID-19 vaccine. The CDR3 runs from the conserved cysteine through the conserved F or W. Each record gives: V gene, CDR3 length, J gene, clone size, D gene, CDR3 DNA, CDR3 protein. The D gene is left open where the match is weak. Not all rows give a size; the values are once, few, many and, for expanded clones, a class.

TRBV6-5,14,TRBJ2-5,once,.,TGTGCCAGCAGTTTGCGGACCTTTACGGAGACCCAGTACTTC,CASSLRTFTETQYF
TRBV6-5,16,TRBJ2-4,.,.,TGTGCCAGCAGTTACGAGGGAAGAGGCGCCAAAAACATTCAGTACTTC,CASSYEGRGAKNIQYF
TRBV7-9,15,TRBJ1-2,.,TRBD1,TGTGCCAGCAGCTTAAACAGGGGGTCGGACTATGGCTACACCTTC,CASSLNRGSDYGYTF
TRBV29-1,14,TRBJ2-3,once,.,TGCAGCGCCGGAGGGGCCGGGAGCACAGATACGCAGTATTTT,CSAGGAGSTDTQYF
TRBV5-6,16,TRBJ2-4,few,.,TGTGCCAGCAGCTTGACCCTCGTAATAGCCAAAAACATTCAGTACTTC,CASSLTLVIAKNIQYF
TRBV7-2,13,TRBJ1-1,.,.,TGTGCCAGCAGCTTGGCGGGGCGAACTGAAGCTTTCTTT,CASSLAGRTEAFF
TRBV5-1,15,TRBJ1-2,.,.,TGCGCCAGCAGCTTGGTCGCCAGCACTAACTATGGCTACACCTTC,CASSLVASTNYGYTF
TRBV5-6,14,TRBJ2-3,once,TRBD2,TGTGCCAGCAGCCTTAGCGGGGGTGCAGATACGCAGTATTTT,CASSLSGGADTQYF
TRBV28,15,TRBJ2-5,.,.,TGTGCCAGCAGTTCTTTAGTAGACCGGCGGAAGACCCAGTACTTC,CASSSLVDRRKTQYF
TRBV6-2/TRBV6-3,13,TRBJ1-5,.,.,TGTGCCAGCAGCCTACTGACTGGCCAGCCCCAGCATTTT,CASSLLTGQPQHF
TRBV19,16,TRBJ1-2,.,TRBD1,TGTGCCAGTAGTATTTCTTTGAAGACAGGGAACTATGGCTACACCTTC,CASSISLKTGNYGYTF
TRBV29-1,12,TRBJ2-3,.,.,TGCAGCGTTACCGGTGGGACAGATACGCAGTATTTT,CSVTGGTDTQYF
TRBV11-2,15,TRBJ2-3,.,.,TGTGCCAGCAGCCAGACCGGGACACCAAATCAGCCCCAGTATTTT,CASSQTGTPNQPQYF
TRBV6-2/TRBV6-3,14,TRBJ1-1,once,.,TGTGCCAGCAGTTACCAACGGGGGAACACTGAAGCTTTCTTT,CASSYQRGNTEAFF
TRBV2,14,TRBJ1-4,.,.,TGTGCCAGCAGGGAGTTAGAGTGGGCAGAAAAACTGTTTTTT,CASRELEWAEKLFF
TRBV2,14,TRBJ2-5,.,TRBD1,TGTGCCAGCAGTGTGGCAGGGGGTCAAGAGACCCAGTACTTC,CASSVAGGQETQYF
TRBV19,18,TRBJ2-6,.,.,TGTGCCAGTAGTAGAGACAGCCGGGACCTCTCTGGGGCCAACGTCCTGACTTTC,CASSRDSRDLSGANVLTF